Below are 28 T cell receptor beta chains sequenced from a single sample in a study of T cell responses to AZD1222 COVID-19 vaccine. Generated by immunoSEQ multiplex PCR, the TCRdb table keeps only in-frame clones and is missing some. The table includes about 81,000 clones, around 93% detected once. The sequencing here drew on peripheral blood, taken 28 days after the second AZD1222 dose. Every receptor here comes from an adult who received the AZD1222 COVID-19 vaccine.

The chain links TRBV28 to TRBJ1-5; TRBD1 aligns across 10 bases. The CDR3 runs 13 residues. Germline trimming cut 6 bases from V and 6 bases from J; bases unmatched to any gene: 2. Germline-derived CDR1 and CDR2 are MDHEN and SYDVKM. The CDR3 protein is CASRGQGGQPQHF. The DNA for the CDR3 is TGTGCCAGCAGAGGACAGGGGGGTCAGCCCCAGCATTTT.

CDR3 loop: CASRVTGENSPLHF. In DNA, the CDR3 is TGTGCCAGCAGGGTGACAGGTGAAAATTCACCCCTCCACTTT. The chain is built from TRBV2 and TRBJ1-6; TRBD1 is a possible D gene (6 bases). The CDR3 covers 14 residues. Deletions cut 6 bases from V and 7 bases from J, with 13 bases between. The V gene's germline CDR1 is SNHLY and CDR2 FYNNEI. Complete variable domain (other parts from reference TRBV2 and TRBJ1-6): EPEVTQTPSHQVTQMGQEVILRCVPISNHLYFYWYRQILGQKVEFLVSFYNNEISEKSEIFDDQFSVERPDGSNFTLKIRSTKLEDSAMYFCASRVTGENSPLHFGNGTRLTVT.

V and J are TRBV11-3 and TRBJ2-2; D is unresolved. V shed 5 bases and J shed 6 bases, with 16 bases lying between them. Germline lookup yields CDR1 SGHNT and CDR2 YENEEA. This CDR3 region has 15 residues. CDR3 nucleotides: TGTGCCAGCAGCAAGAGATCGCCGGTCCCCGGGGAGCTGTTTTTT. It encodes CASSKRSPVPGELFF.

The genes are TRBV5-1 and TRBJ2-7; no clear D. Trimming removed 1 base at V and 4 bases at J, with 6 bases between. The CDR3 has 12 residues. CDR1 is SGHRS, CDR2 YFSETQ, per germline. Here the CDR3 DNA reads TGCGCCAGCAGCTTGTTGGGGTACGAGCAGTACTTC. Residues: CASSLLGYEQYF. Full variable domain (outside the CDR3, taken from reference TRBV5-1 and TRBJ2-7): KAGVTQTPRYLIKTRGQQVTLSCSPISGHRSVSWYQQTPGQGLQFLFEYFSETQRNKGNFPGRFSGRQFSNSRSEMNVSTLELGDSALYLCASSLLGYEQYFGPGTRLTVT.

This chain links TRBV12-5 with TRBJ2-1, with 15 bases fitting TRBD2. Germline-derived CDR1 and CDR2 are LGHNT and FRNRAP. The CDR3 covers 14 residues. V trimming: 6 bases; J trimming: 11 bases; junction bases outside the gene matches: 5. CDR3 sequence: CASGTGLAGGQQFF. The CDR3 bases are TGTGCTAGTGGAACGGGACTAGCGGGAGGCCAGCAGTTCTTC.

This rearrangement joins TRBV18 to TRBJ2-7; 8 positions match TRBD1. CDR1 and CDR2 (germline): KGHSH, LQKENI. The CDR3 spans 13 residues. The ends lost 5 bases at V and 6 bases at J; junction bases unmatched: 6. The CDR3 spells CASSTTGAAEQYF. CDR3 coding DNA: TGTGCCAGCTCAACGACAGGGGCTGCCGAGCAGTACTTC.

The J gene is TRBJ2-1, the V gene TRBV30; D not certain. Trimming removed 0 bases from V and 4 bases from J, with 13 bases in between. The CDR3 length is 15 residues. Germline assignment: CDR1 GTSNPN and CDR2 SVGIG (reference sequence). For the CDR3, the DNA is TGTGCCTGGAGTGTAAACGGCCCAAAATACAATGAGCAGTTCTTC. Protein: CAWSVNGPKYNEQFF. Together with reference TRBV30 and TRBJ2-1, the CDR3 gives the full variable domain: SQTIHQWPATLVQPVGSPLSLECTVEGTSNPNLYWYRQAAGRGLQLLFYSVGIGQISSEVPQNLSASRPQDRQFILSSKKLLLSDSGFYLCAWSVNGPKYNEQFFGPGTRLTVL.

The chain combines TRBV19 with TRBJ2-1, with 8 bases aligning to TRBD2. V gave up 6 bases and J gave up 2 bases; unmatched junction bases: 3. CDR3 size: 14 residues. Germline CDR1 LNHDA, CDR2 SQIVND (reference sequence). Here the CDR3 reads CASRAGATYNEQFF. The CDR3 nucleotides are TGTGCCAGTAGAGCGGGAGCGACCTACAATGAGCAGTTCTTC.

The V and J genes are TRBV10-3 and TRBJ1-4; D possibly corresponds to TRBD1 (5 bases). The CDR3 totals 14 residues. V lost 8 bases and J 6 bases, leaving 16 bases between the germline ends. The germline gives CDR1 ENHRY, CDR2 SYGVKD. The CDR3 here is CAIRNSQGDEKLFF. The CDR3 DNA reads as TGTGCCATCCGTAATAGTCAGGGCGATGAAAAACTGTTTTTT.

This chain connects TRBV14 to TRBJ2-3; D is tentatively TRBD1 or TRBD2 (6 bases each). The V end lost 0 bases, the J end lost 3 bases, and 10 bases lay between the germline ends. This CDR3 has 15 amino acids. Germline V gene data show CDR1 as SGHDN and CDR2 as FVKESK. The CDR3 sequence: CASSQEGGGTDTQYF. Here the CDR3 DNA reads TGTGCCAGCAGCCAAGAGGGGGGCGGGACAGATACGCAGTATTTT.

The V gene is TRBV29-1, the J gene TRBJ2-2, with 12 bases that match TRBD2. The CDR3 runs 14 residues. V was clipped by 7 bases and J by 4 bases; unmatched bases: 4. Germline loops: CDR1 SQVTM, CDR2 ANQGSEA. The CDR3 spells CSAMGLAGTGELFF. The CDR3 DNA reads as TGCAGCGCTATGGGACTAGCGGGCACCGGGGAGCTGTTTTTT.

The CDR3 nucleotides read TGTGCCAGCTCACCAAGGGAGAAAACGAGAGGCGAGCAGTACTTC. This codes for CASSPREKTRGEQYF. This sequence joins TRBV18 and TRBJ2-7; D perhaps matches TRBD2 (5 bases). Trimming took off 2 bases at V and 6 bases at J, with 17 bases between the two ends. Germline V gene sequence: CDR1 KGHSH, CDR2 LQKENI. There are 15 residues in the CDR3.

The rearrangement joins TRBV28 to TRBJ2-5; 11 bases are shared with TRBD1. CDR1 and CDR2 from the germline V gene are MDHEN and SYDVKM. This CDR3 has 15 amino acids. Trimming removed 2 bases from V and 5 bases from J; junction bases left unmatched: 4. The CDR3 sequence is CASSLGDRGWETQYF. CDR3 bases: TGTGCCAGCAGTTTAGGGGACAGGGGGTGGGAGACCCAGTACTTC.

The rearrangement links TRBV5-4 to TRBJ1-1, with TRBD1 matching 7 bases. Germline values: CDR1 SGHNT, CDR2 YYREEE (reference sequence). The CDR3 extends over 14 amino acids. Unmatched junction bases numbered 4, after V lost 4 bases and J lost 1 base. CDR3 coding DNA: TGTGCCAGCAGCGCGGGACAGAAGAACACTGAAGCTTTCTTT. Amino acid sequence: CASSAGQKNTEAFF.

The rearrangement joins TRBV29-1 to TRBJ2-2; D not certain. Trimming pared 5 bases from V and 3 bases from J, leaving 4 bases between. The CDR3 is 11 residues long. CDR1 and CDR2 from the germline V gene are SQVTM and ANQGSEA. The chain's CDR3 is CSVQYTGELFF. The CDR3 DNA follows: TGCAGCGTTCAGTACACCGGGGAGCTGTTTTTT.

The V and J genes are TRBV7-8 and TRBJ2-5, with a possible D match to TRBD2 (6 bases). CDR1 and CDR2 from the germline V gene are SGHVS and FQNEAQ. The CDR3 runs to 14 residues. V lost 4 bases and J 1 base, leaving 10 bases between the germline ends. Written as DNA, the CDR3 is TGTGCCAGCAGCTATCCGGGACTCCAAGAGACCCAGTACTTC. It codes for CASSYPGLQETQYF.

The chain links TRBV19 to TRBJ1-2; D uncertain. Germline CDR1 LNHDA, CDR2 SQIVND (reference sequence). The CDR3 runs to 12 residues. Between the trimmed V and J ends, which lost 6 bases and 1 base, there was a span of 6 bases. The CDR3 reads CASSFLNYGYTF. CDR3 in DNA: TGTGCCAGTAGCTTCCTTAACTATGGCTACACCTTC.

This clone was seen a handful of times. The chain couples TRBV27 to TRBJ2-2; TRBD1 matches at 8 bases. This CDR3 spans 16 amino acids. The germline gives CDR1 MNHEY, CDR2 SMNVEV (reference sequence). J was trimmed by 6 bases and V by 0 bases; bases with no gene match: 6. CDR3 sequence (DNA): TGTGCCAGCAGTTTATCGCGCCCACAGGGGGCCGGGGAGCTGTTTTTT. This encodes CASSLSRPQGAGELFF.

CDR3 region: CASSQQGNSYEQYF. CDR3 bases: TGTGCCAGCAGCCAGCAGGGTAATTCCTACGAGCAGTACTTC. This sequence joins TRBV5-4 and TRBJ2-7; weak D call: TRBD1 (5 bases). Looked up from germline, CDR1 is SGHNT and CDR2 is YYREEE (reference sequence). The length of the CDR3 is 14 residues. The germline V and J ends were trimmed by 4 bases and 1 base, with 12 bases remaining between them.

Regarding this clone: A read error is likely, as this CDR3 ends without the conserved phenylalanine or tryptophan. It is unclear where the CDR3 begins or ends on the DNA, so no DNA is shown, and the CDR3 is as TCRdb lists it. This chain uses TRBV7-9 with TRBJ2-7; whether TRBD1, the table's D call, matches the DNA was not checked. Germline values: CDR1 SEHNR, CDR2 FQNEAQ (reference sequence). From its first to its last residue, the CDR3 has 9 amino acids. CDR3 sequence: CASSPGHQL.

This chain joins TRBV4-2 and TRBJ2-7; 9 nucleotides match TRBD1. The germline CDR1 and CDR2 sequences are LGHNA and YNFKEQ. The CDR3 sequence is 14 residues long. After removal of 6 bases from V and 3 bases from J, the junction contained 6 bases not matched to a gene. The CDR3 nucleotides read TGTGCCAGCAGGAGACAGGGGGATAGCTACGAGCAGTACTTC. Amino acids: CASRRQGDSYEQYF.

V gene TRBV7-9 combines with J gene TRBJ2-7; D may be TRBD1 (6 bases). V was shortened by 1 base and J by 3 bases, with 19 bases between the two germline ends. The CDR3 loop spans 17 amino acids. Germline lookup yields CDR1 SEHNR and CDR2 FQNEAQ (reference sequence). The CDR3 spells CASSLGFPGDYDYEQYF. In DNA form, the CDR3 reads TGTGCCAGCAGCTTAGGGTTCCCAGGGGATTATGACTACGAGCAGTACTTC.

The chain employs TRBV19 and TRBJ1-4; 8 bases fit TRBD1. V gave up 7 bases and J gave up 2 bases; unmatched junction bases: 3. Germline lookup yields CDR1 LNHDA and CDR2 SQIVND (reference sequence). This CDR3 comprises 14 residues. CDR3 coding DNA: TGTGCCAGTAACCGACAGGGGACTAATGAAAAACTGTTTTTT. Translation: CASNRQGTNEKLFF. The whole variable domain, remainder taken from reference TRBV19 and TRBJ1-4, is DGGITQSPKYLFRKEGQNVTLSCEQNLNHDAMYWYRQDPGQGLRLIYYSQIVNDFQKGDIAEGYSVSREKKESFPLTVTSAQKNPTAFYLCASNRQGTNEKLFFGSGTQLSVL.

The chain carries TRBV21-1 and TRBJ2-1; the table names TRBD1, a call not compared with the DNA. TRBV21-1 is termed a pseudogene. This CDR3 spans 15 amino acids. CDR3 region: CAGERRGPSYNEQFF. DNA of the CDR3: TGTGCCGGGGAACGTAGGGGGCCGTCCTACAATGAGCAGTTCTTC.

The chain combines TRBV29-1 with TRBJ2-3; D is possibly TRBD2 (6 bases). CDR1 is SQVTM, CDR2 ANQGSEA, per germline. This CDR3 is 12 amino acids long. V was cut by 8 bases and J by 0 bases, with 9 bases left in between. CDR3 sequence: CSTGTSTDTQYF. The CDR3 bases are TGCAGCACCGGGACTAGCACAGATACGCAGTATTTT.

This rearrangement joins TRBV15 to TRBJ1-2; D is undetermined. V was shortened by 5 bases and J by 2 bases, with 18 bases between the two germline ends. Germline-derived CDR1 and CDR2 are LNHNV and YYDKDF (reference sequence). The CDR3 runs to 16 residues. In nucleotides, the CDR3 is TGTGCCACCAGCCCCCGGCCCCCAATCACAAACTATGGCTACACCTTC. Translated: CATSPRPPITNYGYTF.

This clone was found once. The chain has TRBV5-1 and TRBJ2-2; tentative D call: TRBD2 (6 bases). Deletions cut 2 bases from V and 0 bases from J, with 11 bases between. Germline CDR1 SGHRS, CDR2 YFSETQ. CDR3 size: 16 residues. The CDR3 coding sequence is TGCGCCAGCAGCTTAGTGAGACTAGCGAACACCGGGGAGCTGTTTTTT. Translating it yields CASSLVRLANTGELFF.

The V gene is TRBV3-1 (or the pseudogene TRBV3-2), the J gene TRBJ2-7, with 12 positions matching TRBD2. The CDR3 has 14 amino acids. Per germline, CDR1 LGHDT and CDR2 YNNKEL (reference sequence). Unmatched junction bases numbered 3, after V lost 4 bases and J lost 5 bases. The CDR3 region is CASSPRTSGNEQYF. Here the CDR3 DNA reads TGTGCCAGCAGCCCAAGGACTAGCGGGAACGAGCAGTACTTC.